The present T cell receptor (beta chain) was sequenced within a study of T cell repertoires in cytomegalovirus infection. Across the study: In the study, CMV epitopes included recently identified HLA-C-restricted and well-studied HLA-B-restricted ones. A matching HLA type, together with CMV infection, was signaled by public TCR beta signatures.

The CDR3 totals 12 residues. Germline CDR1 and CDR2: SEHNR and FQNEAQ (reference sequence). Of note for this clonotype: Its antigen is not known. At one boundary the junction diverges from the germline segment, which might be a read error.

Study results and caveats: There were carriers of CMV plus the relevant HLA, and cumulative public TCR beta family frequency identified them. HLA-C-restricted CMV-specific TCR beta clonotypes were dominant in the ex vivo response.

TCRdb used MiXCR to reprocess the reads, holding one entry per CDR3 protein. The repertoire holds tens of thousands of distinct CDR3 sequences, with 20% as singletons. This clonotype originated in a human donor in good health (CMV status not recorded). Some clones in this sample may be carry-over from other donors' samples. This sequence joins TRBV7-9 and TRBJ2-3; maybe TRBD2 (6 bases). This sample comprised CD8+ T cells from cultured PBMCs, obtained from culture after CMV antigen stimulation. In DNA form, the CDR3 reads TGTGCCAGCAGCCTGACTAGATCGGGGGAGAATTTT. It translates to CASSLTRSGENF. Variable domain in full (rest from reference TRBV7-9 and TRBJ2-3): DTGVSQNPRHKITKRGQNVTFRCDPISEHNRLYWYRQTLGQGPEFLTYFQNEAQLEKSRLLSDRFSAERPKGSFSTLEIQRTEQGDSAMYLCASSLTRSGENFGPGTRLTVL.